The next 11 T cell receptor beta chains were all read from a single sample in a study of T cell responses to AZD1222 COVID-19 vaccine. Sequencing used immunoSEQ multiplex PCR; TCRdb keeps in-frame clones, though not all of them. The repertoire includes about 110,000 clones, roughly 88% of them detected once, and more than 10% sits in the top ten. Specimen: peripheral blood, collected on day 0 of MenACWY control vaccination. These receptors all come from an adult in good health.

V gene TRBV27 combines with J gene TRBJ2-3; perhaps TRBD2 as D (6 bases). CDR3 length equals 19 residues. Germline CDR1 MNHEY, CDR2 SMNVEV (reference sequence). V was pared by 4 bases and J by 1 base, with 24 bases between. The DNA of the CDR3 is TGTGCCAGCAGTTCGGGACTCATCAAACGCCTAGGAGGCACAGATACGCAGTATTTT. Encoded protein: CASSSGLIKRLGGTDTQYF.

This chain connects TRBV4-2 to TRBJ1-6; a possible D gene is TRBD1 (5 bases). Trimming removed 2 bases at V and 0 bases at J, with 11 bases between. The CDR3 length is 17 residues. Germline V gives CDR1 LGHNA, CDR2 YNFKEQ. Written as DNA, the CDR3 is TGTGCCAGCAGCCAACTCGACAGACTCTCCTATAATTCACCCCTCCACTTT. It codes for CASSQLDRLSYNSPLHF.

This chain connects TRBV12-3 or TRBV12-4 to TRBJ1-1; D is uncertain. Trimming pared 6 bases from V and 0 bases from J, leaving 2 bases between. The CDR3 is made up of 11 amino acids. CDR3 sequence: CASRMNTEAFF. CDR3 bases: TGTGCCAGCAGGATGAACACTGAAGCTTTCTTT.

V gene TRBV6-5 combines with J gene TRBJ1-5; D is possibly TRBD1 (5 bases). From germline, CDR1 is MNHEY and CDR2 SVGAGI. Trimming removed 3 bases at V and 4 bases at J, with 16 bases between. CDR3 length equals 16 residues. CDR3 bases: TGTGCCAGCAGTTATCCCGAGGGGATGGGTAATCAGCCCCAGCATTTT. Translation: CASSYPEGMGNQPQHF.

The chain couples TRBV5-1 to TRBJ1-5; D uncertain. The CDR3 totals 15 residues. Germline CDR1 reads SGHRS; CDR2 reads YFSETQ. V was pared by 4 bases and J by 0 bases, with 11 bases between. CDR3 protein: CASSPLGYSNQPQHF. CDR3 sequence (DNA): TGCGCCAGCAGCCCGCTGGGGTATAGCAATCAGCCCCAGCATTTT.

The chain links TRBV6-2 or TRBV6-3 to TRBJ2-3, with TRBD1 matching over 9 bases. V shed 5 bases and J 4 bases; nucleotides not matched to a gene: 7. In germline, CDR1 is MNHEY, CDR2 SVGEGT. The CDR3 has 15 residues. CDR3 sequence reads: CASSNGQGRADTQYF. The CDR3 bases are TGTGCCAGCAGTAACGGACAGGGGCGCGCAGATACGCAGTATTTT.

This rearrangement joins TRBV27 to TRBJ1-2; TRBD1 agrees at 9 bases. The CDR3 has 16 residues. V was pared by 4 bases and J by 4 bases, with 10 bases of the junction left unmatched. Germline loops: CDR1 MNHEY, CDR2 SMNVEV (reference sequence). Here the CDR3 DNA reads TGTGCCAGCAGTTCTAAACCCCCGGGACAGGGCTATGGCTACACCTTC. Its protein is CASSSKPPGQGYGYTF.

This clone was seen only a few times. The V and J genes are TRBV2 and TRBJ1-5, with a possible D match to TRBD1 (5 bases). Germline CDR1 SNHLY, CDR2 FYNNEI. CDR3 length: 14 residues. V was shortened by 7 bases and J by 0 bases, with 10 bases between the two germline ends. CDR3 in DNA: TGTGCCAGCACTAAACAGGATAGCAATCAGCCCCAGCATTTT. Residues: CASTKQDSNQPQHF.

This clone was observed once. V usage is TRBV25-1 and J usage is TRBJ1-2; unclear D gene. The V end lost 8 bases, the J end lost 9 bases, and 28 bases lay between the germline ends. This CDR3 has 16 amino acids. CDR1 and CDR2 (germline): MGHDK, SYGVNS. The CDR3 DNA follows: TGTGCCAGCCCCAGAAAAATGTACCTACAATTTTTGAGCTACACCTTC. The encoded protein is CASPRKMYLQFLSYTF.

This clone is a singleton in its sample. The rearrangement uses TRBV6-4 and TRBJ2-2; 9 nucleotides line up with TRBD2. The V segment lost 2 bases and the J segment 1 base; nucleotides outside the gene matches: 8. The germline V gene encodes CDR1 MRHNA and CDR2 SNTAGT. CDR3 size: 18 residues. CDR3 DNA: TGTGCCAGCAGTGACCCAAGGCTAGCGGGGCAGAACACCGGGGAGCTGTTTTTT. Translation gives CASSDPRLAGQNTGELFF.

The chain links TRBV3-1 (or the pseudogene TRBV3-2) to TRBJ1-2, with D tentatively TRBD1 (5 bases). With 1 base removed from V and 5 bases from J, the gap between germline ends came to 17 bases. Germline CDR1 and CDR2: LGHDT and YNNKEL (reference sequence). This CDR3 is 16 amino acids long. The CDR3 spells CASSQAPRQGAYGYTF. The CDR3 DNA is TGTGCCAGCAGCCAAGCTCCCCGACAAGGGGCTTATGGCTACACCTTC.